One and the same sample provided the 26 T cell receptor beta chains below, sequenced in a study of blood T cell repertoires in COVID-19. Some clones are missing from TCRdb's copy, which holds only in-frame ones; the method was immunoSEQ multiplex PCR. Of roughly 410,000 clones in the sample, around 87% are singletons; the top ten hold about 2%. Sequenced material: peripheral blood. Every receptor here comes from a woman aged 55-70 years with COVID-19, enrolled during active disease.

The chain uses TRBV6-6 and TRBJ2-1; 7 bases match TRBD2. Germline CDR1 and CDR2: MNHNY and SVGAGI (reference sequence). The CDR3 covers 16 residues. Unmatched junction bases numbered 7, after V lost 5 bases and J lost 0 bases. CDR3 DNA sequence: TGTGCCAGCAGTAGTAAGCGGGGTAACTCCTACAATGAGCAGTTCTTC. The encoded protein is CASSSKRGNSYNEQFF.

The rearrangement joins TRBV10-2 to TRBJ2-7; D gene ambiguous. V lost 2 bases, J lost 0 bases, and 8 bases lay in between. Looked up from germline, CDR1 is WSHSY and CDR2 is SAAADI. CDR3 size: 14 residues. This CDR3 is CASSEPRSSYEQYF. DNA of the CDR3: TGCGCCAGCAGTGAGCCTAGATCCTCCTACGAGCAGTACTTC.

The gene calls are TRBV10-2 and TRBJ1-5; TRBD1 might be the D (6 bases). Germline CDR1 is WSHSY and CDR2 is SAAADI. The CDR3 loop spans 21 amino acids. The ends were cut back, 0 bases at V and 0 bases at J, with 24 bases in the middle. CDR3 bases: TGCGCCAGCAGTGAGTCAAGGATCGGGGGGCGCAGGACGTATAGCAATCAGCCCCAGCATTTT. Its protein is CASSESRIGGRRTYSNQPQHF.

The rearrangement uses TRBV4-1 and TRBJ2-7; TRBD2 is a possible D gene (5 bases). From germline, CDR1 is MGHRA and CDR2 YSYEKL. The CDR3 runs 18 residues. The V end was cut by 4 bases, the J end by 0 bases, with 22 bases between. In nucleotides, the CDR3 is TGCGCCAGCAGCCTACGAACTGGTCCAAATAGCGTCTCCTACGAGCAGTACTTC. This sequence encodes CASSLRTGPNSVSYEQYF.

The rearrangement joins TRBV28 to TRBJ1-2, with TRBD1 matching over 7 bases. This CDR3 spans 14 amino acids. After removal of 7 bases from V and 1 base from J, the junction contained 6 bases not matched to a gene. Germline CDR1 and CDR2: MDHEN and SYDVKM. The CDR3 bases are TGTGCCAGCATAGAGGGGGCGCGTAACTATGGCTACACCTTC. Protein product: CASIEGARNYGYTF.

The CDR3 DNA follows: TGTGCCAGTAGTAACCCGGGACAGCGCTTACTCTATGGCTACACCTTC. Residues: CASSNPGQRLLYGYTF. The chain combines TRBV19 with TRBJ1-2; 7 bases fit TRBD1. Unmatched junction bases numbered 12, after V lost 4 bases and J lost 4 bases. Germline V gene data show CDR1 as LNHDA and CDR2 as SQIVND (reference sequence). The CDR3 has 16 amino acids.

Comments on this clone: Other DNA sequences in the same sample also yield this CDR3. The rearrangement links TRBV6-5 to TRBJ1-1; D gene uncertain. The CDR3 is made up of 14 amino acids. Germline CDR1 is MNHEY and CDR2 is SVGAGI. Trimming shortened V by 1 base and J by 2 bases, and 8 bases separated the two germline ends. The CDR3: CASSYFRGNTEAFF. CDR3 nucleotides: TGTGCCAGCAGTTACTTCCGGGGTAACACTGAAGCTTTCTTT.

J is TRBJ2-7 and V is TRBV27; perhaps TRBD2 as D (6 bases). Germline-derived CDR1 and CDR2 are MNHEY and SMNVEV (reference sequence). V dropped 3 bases and J dropped 3 bases, with 9 bases sitting between them. The CDR3 length is 13 residues. CDR3 sequence: CASSLAGGYEQYF. Here the CDR3 DNA reads TGTGCCAGCAGTTTGGCCGGGGGCTACGAGCAGTACTTC.

This chain's CDR3 is CASSLARGGNYGYTF. The CDR3 DNA sequence: TGTGCCAGCAGCTTAGCGCGGGGCGGGAACTATGGCTACACCTTC. The V and J genes are TRBV7-9 and TRBJ1-2; D may be TRBD1 (5 bases). Germline V gene data show CDR1 as SEHNR and CDR2 as FQNEAQ (reference sequence). The V end lost 0 bases, the J end lost 2 bases, and 10 bases lay between the germline ends. This CDR3 comprises 15 residues.

The chain couples TRBV29-1 to TRBJ1-2; TRBD1 agrees at 9 bases. The germline V gene has CDR1 SQVTM and CDR2 ANQGSEA. The CDR3 covers 14 residues. J lost 3 bases, V lost 1 base, and 3 bases had no gene match. CDR3: CSVEGRTGDYGYTF. The CDR3 nucleotides read TGCAGCGTTGAAGGCCGGACAGGGGACTATGGCTACACCTTC.

The gene calls are TRBV5-5 and TRBJ1-6; D unclear. V lost 2 bases and J 7 bases, leaving 13 bases between the germline ends. Germline assignment: CDR1 SGHKS and CDR2 YYEKEE (reference sequence). There are 15 residues in the CDR3. DNA for the CDR3: TGTGCCAGCAGCTTCGCGACAATCCCCAATTCACCCCTCCACTTT. This sequence encodes CASSFATIPNSPLHF.

This clone was observed a single time. The V and J genes are TRBV2 and TRBJ1-5; TRBD1 matches 7 bases. This CDR3 is 13 amino acids long. Trimming at V came to 8 bases and at J to 2 bases, leaving 3 bases not matched to a gene. CDR1 SNHLY and CDR2 FYNNEI come from the germline V gene. Written as DNA, the CDR3 is TGTGCCAGCCAGCAGGGGGGCAATCAGCCCCAGCATTTT. It encodes CASQQGGNQPQHF.

CDR3 sequence (DNA): TGTGCCAGCAGTGTCCAGGGCTACGAGCAGTACTTC. Its translation: CASSVQGYEQYF. The rearrangement links TRBV2 to TRBJ2-7; tentative D call: TRBD1 (5 bases). CDR1 and CDR2 (germline): SNHLY, FYNNEI. This CDR3 spans 12 amino acids. V was shortened by 4 bases and J by 3 bases, with 7 bases between the two germline ends.

The rearrangement links TRBV5-8 to TRBJ1-2; the D gene is possibly TRBD1 (5 bases). CDR1 is SGHTS and CDR2 is YDEGEE in the germline V gene. Trimming pared 1 base from V and 4 bases from J, leaving 14 bases between. The CDR3 spans 15 residues. In DNA form, the CDR3 reads TGTGCCAGCAGCTTGCGGGGGAAATACAGCTATGGCTACACCTTC. Translated: CASSLRGKYSYGYTF.

This clone has a single count. This sequence joins TRBV18 and TRBJ1-1; D is unclear. The V end lost 5 bases, the J end lost 0 bases, and 10 bases lay between the germline ends. In germline, CDR1 is KGHSH, CDR2 LQKENI. CDR3 size: 14 residues. CDR3 protein: CASSSNRVNTEAFF. The CDR3 region has the DNA TGTGCCAGCTCATCCAATCGCGTGAACACTGAAGCTTTCTTT.

The rearrangement links TRBV9 to TRBJ2-3, with D tentatively TRBD2 (5 bases). V was pared by 0 bases and J by 5 bases, with 16 bases between. Germline lookup yields CDR1 SGDLS and CDR2 YYNGEE. The CDR3 is 16 residues long. The CDR3 loop reads CASSVGSGVRIDTQYF. CDR3 in DNA: TGTGCCAGCAGCGTAGGTTCCGGGGTTAGGATAGATACGCAGTATTTT. Combining the CDR3 with reference TRBV9 and TRBJ2-3 gives the whole variable domain DSGVTQTPKHLITATGQRVTLRCSPRSGDLSVYWYQQSLDQGLQFLIQYYNGEERAKGNILERFSAQQFPDLHSELNLSSLELGDSALYFCASSVGSGVRIDTQYFGPGTRLTVL.

Only one count was recorded for this clone. The V call is TRBV5-1, the J call TRBJ2-5; no clear D gene. V lost 5 bases and J 3 bases, leaving 14 bases between the germline ends. Germline V lookup: CDR1 SGHRS, CDR2 YFSETQ. There are 14 residues in the CDR3. The CDR3 sequence: CASRAGLPEETQYF. CDR3 nucleotides: TGCGCCAGCAGAGCAGGTTTACCAGAAGAGACCCAGTACTTC.

Note on this clone: Other DNA sequences of this sample code for an identical CDR3. The J gene is TRBJ2-2, the V gene TRBV6-5; D uncertain. Germline V gene lookup returns CDR1 MNHEY and CDR2 SVGAGI. This CDR3 has 13 residues. V was shortened by 4 bases and J by 1 base, with 4 bases between the two germline ends. The CDR3 sequence: CASSSGNTGELFF. Written as DNA, the CDR3 is TGTGCCAGCAGTTCAGGGAACACCGGGGAGCTGTTTTTT.

The chain has TRBV7-9 and TRBJ2-1; D is uncertain. V was clipped by 5 bases and J by 6 bases, with 8 bases between them. CDR3 length: 12 residues. CDR1 is SEHNR and CDR2 is FQNEAQ in the germline V gene (reference sequence). This CDR3 is CASSRAGNEQFF. The CDR3 nucleotides are TGTGCCAGCAGCCGAGCTGGCAATGAGCAGTTCTTC.

V is TRBV4-1 and J is TRBJ2-2; D might be TRBD1 (6 bases). V lost 0 bases and J 4 bases, leaving 9 bases between the germline ends. The CDR3 runs to 15 residues. Germline CDR1 is MGHRA and CDR2 is YSYEKL. Here the CDR3 DNA reads TGCGCCAGCAGCCAAGAGGGGGCCGGCACCGGGGAGCTGTTTTTT. Translation gives CASSQEGAGTGELFF.

This chain uses TRBV10-2 with TRBJ2-3; the match to TRBD1 covers 7 bases. Germline V gives CDR1 WSHSY, CDR2 SAAADI. The trim removed 5 bases at V and 0 bases at J, leaving 5 bases unmatched. The length of the CDR3 is 15 residues. CDR3 sequence: CASSLGQTSTDTQYF. The CDR3 DNA sequence: TGCGCCAGCAGTCTGGGACAGACTAGCACAGATACGCAGTATTTT.

The chain recombines TRBV11-2 with TRBJ1-1; D gene ambiguous. Germline loops: CDR1 SGHAT, CDR2 FQNNGV. Trimming stripped 1 base from V and 4 bases from J, with 10 bases between. The CDR3 runs to 14 residues. CDR3 nucleotides: TGTGCCAGCAGCTTAGGTGGTTTCAGCACTGAAGCTTTCTTT. Residues: CASSLGGFSTEAFF. Full variable domain (outside the CDR3, taken from reference TRBV11-2 and TRBJ1-1): EAGVAQSPRYKIIEKRQSVAFWCNPISGHATLYWYQQILGQGPKLLIQFQNNGVVDDSQLPKDRFSAERLKGVDSTLKIQPAKLEDSAVYLCASSLGGFSTEAFFGQGTRLTVV.

This clone was found a few times. The chain has TRBV5-6 and TRBJ2-5; weak D call: TRBD1 (6 bases). V dropped 5 bases and J dropped 3 bases, with 11 bases sitting between them. CDR3 length equals 13 residues. The germline V gene has CDR1 SGHDT and CDR2 YYEEEE. CDR3 in DNA: TGTGCCAGCAGTTACTGGACAGAAGAGACCCAGTACTTC. This codes for CASSYWTEETQYF.

The rearrangement joins TRBV3-1 (or the pseudogene TRBV3-2) to TRBJ2-5; no reliable D call. The CDR3 contains 12 residues. The germline gives CDR1 LGHDT, CDR2 YNNKEL (reference sequence). Trimming cost V 6 bases and J 5 bases, with 10 bases left between them. In nucleotides, the CDR3 is TGTGCCAGCAGACCTTTCGGGGAGACCCAGTACTTC. It codes for CASRPFGETQYF.

This chain joins TRBV5-8 and TRBJ2-3, with 8 bases matching TRBD1. The germline gives CDR1 SGHTS, CDR2 YDEGEE. Unmatched junction bases numbered 18, after V lost 3 bases and J lost 0 bases. This CDR3 contains 20 residues. CDR3 coding DNA: TGTGCCAGCAGCTCTCGGGGCAGGGGGCCGTCCTCCTCTAGCACAGATACGCAGTATTTT. Encoded protein: CASSSRGRGPSSSSTDTQYF.

The V call is TRBV27, the J call TRBJ1-3, with TRBD1 matching 9 bases. This CDR3 has 16 residues. After removal of 4 bases from V and 0 bases from J, the junction contained 4 bases not matched to a gene. The V gene's germline CDR1 is MNHEY and CDR2 SMNVEV (reference sequence). The CDR3, as DNA: TGTGCCAGCAGTTCACAGGGGGCTTTCTCTGGAAACACCATATATTTT. It encodes CASSSQGAFSGNTIYF.